Listed below are T cell receptor beta chains from one sample, sequenced in a study of cytomegalovirus exposure and HLA in healthy donors. Sequencing was performed with immunoSEQ multiplex PCR; in TCRdb, only in-frame clones are kept and a portion is missing. The sample includes 100,000 to 150,000 clones. The sample comprised PBMCs. The receptors come from a woman aged 40 to 55 in good health and CMV-seropositive. Each CDR3 is given with its conserved first and last residue. The D gene is left open where the match is weak. Some rows mark clone size as missing; the rest say once, few, many or name a class of expanded clone.

clone size: .; D gene: .; J gene: TRBJ2-6; V gene: TRBV29-1; CDR3 length: 17; CDR3 DNA: TGCAGCGTTGGGGCTCGGGCAGGGGGAGGAGGGGCCAACGTCCTGACTTTC; CDR3 protein: CSVGARAGGGGANVLTF
clone size: .; D gene: .; J gene: TRBJ1-4; V gene: TRBV5-6; CDR3 length: 13; CDR3 DNA: TGTGCCAGCAGCTTGGGTGACGGAGGAAAACTGTTTTTT; CDR3 protein: CASSLGDGGKLFF
clone size: .; D gene: .; J gene: TRBJ1-6; V gene: TRBV11-2; CDR3 length: 14; CDR3 DNA: TGTGCCAGCCAAATTCTCTACAGTAATTCACCCCTCCACTTT; CDR3 protein: CASQILYSNSPLHF
clone size: .; D gene: TRBD2; J gene: TRBJ2-7; V gene: TRBV4-1; CDR3 length: 16; CDR3 DNA: TGCGCCAGCAGCCTTTCAGGGAGCGGGATTTCCTACGAGCAGTACTTC; CDR3 protein: CASSLSGSGISYEQYF
clone size: .; D gene: .; J gene: TRBJ2-5; V gene: TRBV28; CDR3 length: 14; CDR3 DNA: TGTGCCAGCAGTTTAACAGGGCGCCAAGAGACCCAGTACTTC; CDR3 protein: CASSLTGRQETQYF
clone size: .; D gene: .; J gene: TRBJ1-4; V gene: TRBV30; CDR3 length: 13; CDR3 DNA: TGTGCCTGGAGCACCGGGTTGGGTGAAAAACTGTTTTTT; CDR3 protein: CAWSTGLGEKLFF
clone size: .; D gene: .; J gene: TRBJ2-7; V gene: TRBV27; CDR3 length: 13; CDR3 DNA: TGTGCCAGCAGCCGGCAGAGGACCTACGAGCAGTACTTC; CDR3 protein: CASSRQRTYEQYF
clone size: .; D gene: .; J gene: TRBJ1-3; V gene: TRBV4-1; CDR3 length: 19; CDR3 DNA: TGCGCCAGCAGCCAAGATCTAGTCGGCCCCGGAGTCTCTGGAAACACCATATATTTT; CDR3 protein: CASSQDLVGPGVSGNTIYF
clone size: .; D gene: TRBD1; J gene: TRBJ2-5; V gene: TRBV19; CDR3 length: 14; CDR3 DNA: TGTGCCAGTAGGGACAGGGGCCGTCAAGAGACCCAGTACTTC; CDR3 protein: CASRDRGRQETQYF
clone size: .; D gene: .; J gene: TRBJ1-5; V gene: TRBV28; CDR3 length: 15; CDR3 DNA: TGTGCCAGCAGTTTCGGGGCACAGGGCTCGCAGCCCCAGCATTTT; CDR3 protein: CASSFGAQGSQPQHF
clone size: medium-sized; D gene: .; J gene: TRBJ1-1; V gene: TRBV7-2; CDR3 length: 15; CDR3 DNA: TGTGCCAGCAGCCCTCTAGGGGCCATGAACACTGAAGCTTTCTTT; CDR3 protein: CASSPLGAMNTEAFF
clone size: .; D gene: .; J gene: TRBJ2-7; V gene: TRBV11-2; CDR3 length: 10; CDR3 DNA: TGTGCCAGCGGAGCCTACGAGCAGTACTTC; CDR3 protein: CASGAYEQYF
clone size: .; D gene: TRBD1; J gene: TRBJ2-2; V gene: TRBV18; CDR3 length: 17; CDR3 DNA: TGTGCCAGCTCAATAAGACAGGGGGCGCTGAACACCGGGGAGCTGTTTTTT; CDR3 protein: CASSIRQGALNTGELFF
clone size: .; D gene: TRBD1; J gene: TRBJ1-2; V gene: TRBV7-9; CDR3 length: 15; CDR3 DNA: TGTGCCAGCAGCTTACGGACAGGGGGCCACTATGGCTACACCTTC; CDR3 protein: CASSLRTGGHYGYTF
clone size: .; D gene: .; J gene: TRBJ1-3; V gene: TRBV6-1; CDR3 length: 15; CDR3 DNA: TGTGCCAGCAGTGAAGCGAGCGGGGGTGGAAACACCATATATTTT; CDR3 protein: CASSEASGGGNTIYF
clone size: .; D gene: TRBD2; J gene: TRBJ2-1; V gene: TRBV6-1; CDR3 length: 14; CDR3 DNA: TGTGCCAGCAGTGAACTAGCGGGATGGAATGAGCAGTTCTTC; CDR3 protein: CASSELAGWNEQFF
clone size: .; D gene: .; J gene: TRBJ1-3; V gene: TRBV9; CDR3 length: 20; CDR3 DNA: TGTGCCAGCAGCCCAACCTTGGGGCCAGGGGTGGTCGGCTCTGGAAACACCATATATTTT; CDR3 protein: CASSPTLGPGVVGSGNTIYF
clone size: .; D gene: TRBD2; J gene: TRBJ2-7; V gene: TRBV11-1; CDR3 length: 14; CDR3 DNA: TGTGCCAGCAGCCTAGGGACTAGCGGATACGAGCAGTACTTC; CDR3 protein: CASSLGTSGYEQYF
clone size: .; D gene: TRBD1; J gene: TRBJ2-1; V gene: TRBV10-3; CDR3 length: 15; CDR3 DNA: TGTGCCATCAGTGAGGGGGACAGGGGAGGAAATGAGCAGTTCTTC; CDR3 protein: CAISEGDRGGNEQFF
clone size: .; D gene: TRBD2; J gene: TRBJ2-5; V gene: TRBV25-1; CDR3 length: 15; CDR3 DNA: TGTGCCAGCAGTGAACGACCGGACCCCGCGGGGGAGCAGTACTTC; CDR3 protein: CASSERPDPAGEQYF
clone size: .; D gene: .; J gene: TRBJ2-5; V gene: TRBV5-1; CDR3 length: 14; CDR3 DNA: TGCGCCAGCAGCTTGGGGGGAGGAGAAGAGACCCAGTACTTC; CDR3 protein: CASSLGGGEETQYF
clone size: .; D gene: TRBD2; J gene: TRBJ2-3; V gene: TRBV9; CDR3 length: 15; CDR3 DNA: TGTGCCAGCAGCGTATGGGACGGCGGGAGAGATACGCAGTATTTT; CDR3 protein: CASSVWDGGRDTQYF
clone size: .; D gene: .; J gene: TRBJ2-1; V gene: TRBV5-1; CDR3 length: 17; CDR3 DNA: TGCGCCAGCAGCTTGGGGCCAACAGGGAGCTCCTACAATGAGCAGTTCTTC; CDR3 protein: CASSLGPTGSSYNEQFF
clone size: .; D gene: .; J gene: TRBJ1-1; V gene: TRBV18; CDR3 length: 15; CDR3 DNA: TGTGCCAGCTCACAATTCGAGGTAATGAACACTGAAGCTTTCTTT; CDR3 protein: CASSQFEVMNTEAFF
clone size: .; D gene: TRBD1; J gene: TRBJ1-3; V gene: TRBV9; CDR3 length: 15; CDR3 DNA: TGTGCCAGCAGCGTAGGAGGGGCAGGGGGGACCAGGATATATTTT; CDR3 protein: CASSVGGAGGTRIYF
clone size: .; D gene: .; J gene: TRBJ2-2; V gene: TRBV9; CDR3 length: 15; CDR3 DNA: TGTGCCAGCAGCGTCCGGGACATACTCACCGGGGAGCTGTTTTTT; CDR3 protein: CASSVRDILTGELFF
clone size: .; D gene: TRBD1; J gene: TRBJ1-2; V gene: TRBV15; CDR3 length: 16; CDR3 DNA: TGTGCCACCAGCAGGGCCGACATAGGGACAGCCTATGGCTACACCTTC; CDR3 protein: CATSRADIGTAYGYTF
clone size: .; D gene: .; J gene: TRBJ2-1; V gene: TRBV7-8; CDR3 length: 13; CDR3 DNA: TGTGCCAGCAGCCCACCGGGGAGGAATGAGCAGTTCTTC; CDR3 protein: CASSPPGRNEQFF
clone size: .; D gene: .; J gene: TRBJ2-7; V gene: TRBV11-2; CDR3 length: 14; CDR3 DNA: TGTGCCAGCAGCTTAGACAGGGGTATTGGTGAGCAGTACTTC; CDR3 protein: CASSLDRGIGEQYF
clone size: .; D gene: TRBD2; J gene: TRBJ2-2; V gene: TRBV7-3; CDR3 length: 18; CDR3 DNA: TGTGCCAGCAGCTCCCTAGGACTAGCGGGAGGTAACACCGGGGAGCTGTTTTTT; CDR3 protein: CASSSLGLAGGNTGELFF
clone size: .; D gene: .; J gene: TRBJ2-3; V gene: TRBV25-1; CDR3 length: 15; CDR3 DNA: TGTGCCAGCAGTTCTGGGCACCTTAGCACAGATACGCAGTATTTT; CDR3 protein: CASSSGHLSTDTQYF
clone size: .; D gene: TRBD1; J gene: TRBJ1-1; V gene: TRBV7-9; CDR3 length: 13; CDR3 DNA: TGTGCCAACAGGGAACAGGGGGCTGGTGAAGCTTTCTTT; CDR3 protein: CANREQGAGEAFF
clone size: .; D gene: .; J gene: TRBJ2-7; V gene: TRBV15; CDR3 length: 14; CDR3 DNA: TGTGCCACCAGCAGAGGAACAGGGCCCTACGAGCAGTGCTTC; CDR3 protein: CATSRGTGPYEQCF
clone size: .; D gene: .; J gene: TRBJ2-5; V gene: TRBV5-1; CDR3 length: 14; CDR3 DNA: TGCGCCAGCAGCCGGGGTGTGAGGGCAGGAGAGCAGTACTTC; CDR3 protein: CASSRGVRAGEQYF
clone size: .; D gene: .; J gene: TRBJ1-1; V gene: TRBV7-9; CDR3 length: 14; CDR3 DNA: TGTGCCAGCAGCTTACCGGCGTCTAGCACTGAAGCTTTCTTT; CDR3 protein: CASSLPASSTEAFF
clone size: .; D gene: TRBD2; J gene: TRBJ2-7; V gene: TRBV30; CDR3 length: 16; CDR3 DNA: TGTGCCTGGAGTGCGGGACTAGCGGTAATAGTCTACGAGCAGTACTTC; CDR3 protein: CAWSAGLAVIVYEQYF
clone size: .; D gene: TRBD2; J gene: TRBJ2-3; V gene: TRBV9; CDR3 length: 16; CDR3 DNA: TGTGCCAGCACCCCCCGGCGGGAGGGAGGCACAGATACGCAGTATTTT; CDR3 protein: CASTPRREGGTDTQYF
clone size: .; D gene: TRBD2; J gene: TRBJ2-1; V gene: TRBV18; CDR3 length: 18; CDR3 DNA: TGTGCCAGCTCCCGTTCGGCCGGACTAGCGGTAGGGGACAATGAGCAGTTCTTC; CDR3 protein: CASSRSAGLAVGDNEQFF
clone size: .; D gene: .; J gene: TRBJ2-1; V gene: TRBV7-3; CDR3 length: 19; CDR3 DNA: TGTGCCAGCAGCCCTTACAGGGGGAGGGAGCGGGAGGCGGCCAATGAGCAGTTCTTC; CDR3 protein: CASSPYRGREREAANEQFF
clone size: .; D gene: TRBD2; J gene: TRBJ2-7; V gene: TRBV11-2; CDR3 length: 14; CDR3 DNA: TGTGCCAGCAGCTTACGGCTAGCGGGAGACGAGCAGTACTTC; CDR3 protein: CASSLRLAGDEQYF
clone size: .; D gene: .; J gene: TRBJ2-7; V gene: TRBV5-6; CDR3 length: 15; CDR3 DNA: TGTGCCAGCAGCTTTGGCTCGGCTCAGGGATACGAGCAGTACTTC; CDR3 protein: CASSFGSAQGYEQYF
clone size: .; D gene: .; J gene: TRBJ1-5; V gene: TRBV5-6; CDR3 length: 14; CDR3 DNA: TGTGCCAGCAGCTTGGGGACAGCCCATCAGCCCCAGCATTTT; CDR3 protein: CASSLGTAHQPQHF
clone size: .; D gene: .; J gene: TRBJ1-4; V gene: TRBV28; CDR3 length: 14; CDR3 DNA: TGTGCCAGCAGTCGGGCAGGGCTTAATGAAAAACTGTTTTTT; CDR3 protein: CASSRAGLNEKLFF